These 29 T cell receptor beta chains came from one sample sequenced in a study of human T cells and chemical hapten exposure. Time point meaning: patch test 1, 2 weeks after DPC sensitization. Treatment of the sample: therapeutic diphenylcyclopropenone sensitization with weekly scalp DPC. TCRdb re-analysed the RACE reads in MiXCR, keeping a single row per CDR3 protein. The repertoire holds a few hundred thousand distinct CDR3 sequences, with approximately 5.1% as singletons. The sequencing used whole blood, collected in connection with sensitization to the hapten diphenylcyclopropenone (DPC). The origin of the receptors is a woman between 50 and 59 years old with alopecia areata. Some clones in this sample may be carry-over from other donors' samples.

This clonotype came up a few times. The chain is built from TRBV6-6 and TRBJ1-6; 11 bases fit TRBD1. The ends lost 0 bases at V and 8 bases at J; junction bases unmatched: 3. Per the germline V gene, CDR1 is MNHNY and CDR2 is SVGAGI (reference sequence). The CDR3 has 16 residues. Written as DNA, the CDR3 is TGTGCCAGCAGTTACTCGATGGGACAGGGGGATTCACCCCTCCACTTT. Its translation: CASSYSMGQGDSPLHF.

In this sample, this clonotype turned up a few times. This chain connects TRBV5-1 to TRBJ2-2; 8 bases fit TRBD2. The CDR3 has 17 residues. Per germline, CDR1 SGHRS and CDR2 YFSETQ. Germline trimming cut 4 bases from V and 5 bases from J; bases unmatched to any gene: 13. The CDR3, as DNA: TGCGCCAGCAGCCCCCATGCCGGGGGGGGGCCTACCGGGGAGCTGTTTTTT. Protein product: CASSPHAGGGPTGELFF. The complete variable domain, with remaining parts taken from reference TRBV5-1 and TRBJ2-2, reads KAGVTQTPRYLIKTRGQQVTLSCSPISGHRSVSWYQQTPGQGLQFLFEYFSETQRNKGNFPGRFSGRQFSNSRSEMNVSTLELGDSALYLCASSPHAGGGPTGELFFGEGSRLTVL.

This clonotype was counted at least ten times. As DNA, the CDR3 is TGTGCCATCAGTGGGGACAGGTCAAACACCGGGGAGCTGTTTTTT. It specifies CAISGDRSNTGELFF. The chain recombines TRBV10-3 with TRBJ2-2, with TRBD1 matching 8 bases. The CDR3 runs to 15 residues. The junction had 3 bases not matched to a gene; V was cut back by 4 bases and J by 2 bases. Germline CDR1 is ENHRY and CDR2 is SYGVKD.

This chain uses TRBV12-3 or TRBV12-4 with TRBJ2-1; 13 bases agree with TRBD2. This CDR3 is 15 amino acids long. V was pared by 6 bases and J by 6 bases, with 5 bases of the junction left unmatched. The CDR3 spells CASSRGTSGVNEQFF. CDR3 coding DNA: TGTGCCAGCAGCCGCGGGACTAGCGGGGTCAATGAGCAGTTCTTC.

This clonotype was recorded at least ten times. The chain is built from TRBV7-8 and TRBJ2-7; D not resolved. Trimming pared 10 bases from V and 0 bases from J, leaving 16 bases between. The V gene's germline CDR1 is SGHVS and CDR2 FQNEAQ. The CDR3 is made up of 14 amino acids. The CDR3 protein is CAIRAAGSSYEQYF. The CDR3, as DNA: TGTGCCATCCGGGCTGCAGGAAGCTCCTACGAGCAGTACTTC.

This clonotype appeared many times. The gene calls are TRBV4-3 and TRBJ1-1; possibly TRBD1 for D (5 bases). The CDR3 runs 14 residues. V was clipped by 0 bases and J by 10 bases, with 15 bases between them. Looked up from germline, CDR1 is LGHNA and CDR2 is YSLEER. CDR3 loop: CASSQDVRARGAFF. The DNA of the CDR3 is TGCGCCAGCAGCCAAGATGTCAGGGCTAGAGGAGCTTTCTTT.

There are many counts of this clonotype. The chain recombines TRBV30 with TRBJ2-3; the D gene is possibly TRBD1 (5 bases). Germline loops: CDR1 GTSNPN, CDR2 SVGIG (reference sequence). Deletions cut 2 bases from V and 1 base from J, with 13 bases between. CDR3 length equals 15 residues. CDR3 in amino acids: CAWSSGATRTDTQYF. The CDR3 DNA reads TGTGCCTGGAGTAGTGGGGCTACCCGCACAGATACGCAGTATTTT.

This clonotype was seen repeatedly, ten times or more. The rearrangement joins TRBV20-1 to TRBJ2-1, with 9 bases matching TRBD2. Trimming cost V 7 bases and J 12 bases; bases outside gene matches: 19. CDR3 length: 15 amino acids. Germline-derived CDR1 and CDR2 are DFQATT and SNEGSKA (reference sequence). CDR3 in amino acids: CSVGGRALAGTGQFF. CDR3 DNA: TGCAGTGTTGGGGGTCGGGCGCTAGCGGGGACGGGGCAGTTCTTC.

This clonotype occurred a few times. CDR3 amino acids: CASSVTGGGNEQFF. CDR3 DNA sequence: TGTGCCAGCAGTGTCACGGGGGGAGGGAATGAGCAGTTCTTC. V gene TRBV12-3 or TRBV12-4 combines with J gene TRBJ2-1, with 7 bases matching TRBD2. Trimming took 5 bases from V and 7 from J; bases not matched to a gene: 8. CDR3 length: 14 amino acids.

The chain is built from TRBV6-1 and TRBJ1-3; 7 bases are shared with TRBD1. The CDR3 extends over 15 amino acids. The J segment lost 0 bases and the V segment lost 7 bases, leaving 6 bases of the junction unmatched. Germline V gives CDR1 MNHNS, CDR2 SASEGT. CDR3 loop: CASTIGTVSGNTIYF. The CDR3 region has the DNA TGTGCCAGCACGATCGGGACAGTCTCTGGAAACACCATATATTTT.

This clonotype was seen ten or more times. Here the CDR3 reads CASRAGDTQYF. DNA of the CDR3: TGTGCCAGCAGGGCCGGGGATACGCAGTATTTT. The gene calls are TRBV7-2 and TRBJ2-3; no definite D call. V was clipped by 6 bases and J by 6 bases, with 7 bases between them. CDR3 size: 11 residues. CDR1 is SGHTA, CDR2 FQGNSA, per germline.

This rearrangement joins TRBV3-1 to TRBJ2-7, with D possibly matching TRBD2 (6 bases). Trimming shortened V by 5 bases and J by 3 bases, and 20 bases separated the two germline ends. Germline CDR1 LGHDT, CDR2 YNNKEL (reference sequence). The CDR3 is made up of 16 amino acids. For the CDR3, the DNA is TGTGCCAGCAGCGGAGGGTTAGGAGAGTCCGGCTACGAGCAGTACTTC. Its translation is CASSGGLGESGYEQYF.

A remark on this clonotype: One end of the junction is discordant with germline, which a read error may explain. The chain couples TRBV4-1 to TRBJ1-5; D is ambiguous. There are 14 residues in the CDR3. Germline lookup yields CDR1 MGHRA and CDR2 YSYEKL. CDR3 coding DNA: TGCGCCAGCAACCAAGTCACGGGGAATCAGCCCCAGCATTTT. It translates to CASNQVTGNQPQHF.

This clonotype was observed many times. The chain joins TRBV5-1 to TRBJ2-7, with D hard to call. Germline V gene sequence: CDR1 SGHRS, CDR2 YFSETQ. This CDR3 region has 15 residues. V was pared by 0 bases and J by 0 bases, with 10 bases between. Here the CDR3 DNA reads TGCGCCAGCAGCTTGGAGCCCACCCTCTCCTACGAGCAGTACTTC. Translated: CASSLEPTLSYEQYF.

This clonotype was recorded at least ten times. The rearrangement uses TRBV6-5 and TRBJ2-6; D remains ambiguous. The germline V gene encodes CDR1 MNHEY and CDR2 SVGAGI. This CDR3 is built from 17 residues. The ends were cut back, 2 bases at V and 1 base at J, with 12 bases in the middle. In DNA, the CDR3 is TGTGCCAGCAGTTACCCGAGCGTGTCTTCTGGGGCCAACGTCCTGACTTTC. Translation: CASSYPSVSSGANVLTF.

This clonotype was seen more than once but under ten times. V and J are TRBV9 and TRBJ2-7; maybe TRBD2 (6 bases). Per the germline V gene, CDR1 is SGDLS and CDR2 is YYNGEE. The CDR3 sequence is 15 residues long. The ends were cut back, 0 bases at V and 3 bases at J, with 13 bases in the middle. CDR3 in amino acids: CASSVEAGRNYEQYF. CDR3 coding DNA: TGTGCCAGCAGCGTAGAGGCGGGGCGGAACTACGAGCAGTACTTC.

In this sample, this clonotype turned up many times. The V gene is TRBV4-2, the J gene TRBJ2-5; D call uncertain. V was cut by 1 base and J by 2 bases, with 5 bases left in between. Germline V gene sequence: CDR1 LGHNA, CDR2 YNFKEQ. The CDR3 is made up of 13 amino acids. CDR3 residues: CASSQGIQETQYF. CDR3 in DNA: TGTGCCAGCAGCCAAGGGATTCAAGAGACCCAGTACTTC.

This clonotype was counted ten times or more. V gene TRBV4-3 combines with J gene TRBJ1-6, with 8 bases identical to TRBD1. Trimming cost V 4 bases and J 6 bases; bases outside gene matches: 2. This CDR3 has 14 residues. Germline lookup yields CDR1 LGHNA and CDR2 YSLEER. This CDR3 is CASSPQGANSPLHF. The CDR3 coding sequence is TGCGCCAGCAGCCCTCAGGGGGCTAATTCACCCCTCCACTTT.

This clonotype was counted ten times or more. This chain connects TRBV29-1 to TRBJ1-1; D is ambiguous. The germline V gene has CDR1 SQVTM and CDR2 ANQGSEA. Trimming removed 5 bases at V and 2 bases at J, with 6 bases between. The CDR3 runs to 11 residues. For the CDR3, the DNA is TGCAGCGTTCTGGACAACACTGAAGCTTTCTTT. Translated, it gives CSVLDNTEAFF.

The chain recombines TRBV5-3 with TRBJ1-5; D is uncertain. TRBV5-3 is designated an ORF whose function remains uncertain. V was pared by 2 bases and J by 1 base, with 10 bases between. The CDR3 sequence is 15 residues long. The CDR3 nucleotides read TGTGCCAGAAGCTTTTCTGGGGTAAGCAATCAGCCCCAGCATTTT. As protein: CARSFSGVSNQPQHF.

In this sample, this clonotype turned up many times. The rearrangement links TRBV14 to TRBJ2-1; D possibly corresponds to TRBD2 (5 bases). With 1 base removed from V and 7 bases from J, the gap between germline ends came to 17 bases. In germline, CDR1 is SGHDN, CDR2 FVKESK. The CDR3 is 16 amino acids. CDR3 loop: CASSQADRTLGNEQFF. The CDR3 nucleotides read TGTGCCAGCAGCCAAGCAGACCGGACTCTAGGGAATGAGCAGTTCTTC.

This clonotype was seen repeatedly, ten times or more. The J gene is TRBJ2-3, the V gene TRBV4-3; no firm D call. Trimming pared 1 base from V and 4 bases from J, leaving 6 bases between. The CDR3 sequence is 13 residues long. Germline values: CDR1 LGHNA, CDR2 YSLEER. The CDR3 is CASSQGPADTQYF. The CDR3 DNA is TGCGCCAGCAGCCAAGGACCGGCAGATACGCAGTATTTT.

The sample holds many counts of this clonotype. The gene calls are TRBV11-3 and TRBJ2-1; D gene ambiguous. The CDR3 covers 15 residues. From germline, CDR1 is SGHNT and CDR2 YENEEA. V lost 5 bases and J lost 2, with 13 bases in between. CDR3 nucleotides: TGTGCCAGCAGCCCGGGTGGTGTAGCCTACAATGAGCAGTTCTTC. It codes for CASSPGGVAYNEQFF.

J is TRBJ1-2 and V is TRBV6-5; 10 bases are a match to TRBD1. The CDR3 runs 14 residues. From germline, CDR1 is MNHEY and CDR2 SVGAGI. The junction had 4 bases not matched to a gene; V was cut back by 5 bases and J by 4 bases. The CDR3 coding sequence is TGTGCCAGCAGTAAGACAGGGGGCGGCTATGGCTACACCTTC. It encodes CASSKTGGGYGYTF.

This clonotype was found a few times. This rearrangement joins TRBV5-1 to TRBJ2-1, with 7 bases fitting TRBD1. The CDR3 is 13 residues long. Germline V gives CDR1 SGHRS, CDR2 YFSETQ. V shed 0 bases and J 13 bases; nucleotides not matched to a gene: 7. CDR3 sequence reads: CASSLAMGQTQFF. CDR3 DNA: TGCGCCAGCAGCTTGGCCATGGGACAGACCCAGTTCTTC.

This clonotype was picked up a small number of times. This rearrangement joins TRBV6-1 to TRBJ1-6; no clear D. Germline loops: CDR1 MNHNS, CDR2 SASEGT. V lost 6 bases and J 4 bases, leaving 10 bases between the germline ends. This CDR3 contains 14 residues. The CDR3 DNA sequence: TGTGCCAGCAGCCGGGAGGCGTATAATTCACCCCTCCACTTT. This gives the protein CASSREAYNSPLHF.

The CDR3 bases are TGCAGTGCTAGTAGAGGCAGGGGCAAGAACACCGGGGAGCTGTTTTTT. Translating gives CSASRGRGKNTGELFF. The V gene is TRBV20-1, the J gene TRBJ2-2, with D perhaps matching TRBD1 (6 bases). The CDR3 covers 16 residues. Germline-derived CDR1 and CDR2 are DFQATT and SNEGSKA (reference sequence). V shed 3 bases and J shed 1 base, with 15 bases lying between them.

This clonotype was observed a handful of times. The chain joins TRBV7-2 to TRBJ2-6, with D possibly called TRBD1 or TRBD2 (6 bases each). Between the trimmed V and J ends, which lost 1 base and 2 bases, there was a span of 9 bases. The CDR3 has 16 residues. Per germline, CDR1 SGHTA and CDR2 FQGNSA. CDR3 in amino acids: CASSLVGGAGANVLTF. The DNA for the CDR3 is TGTGCCAGCAGCTTAGTCGGGGGCGCTGGGGCCAACGTCCTGACTTTC. Full variable domain (rest looked up from reference TRBV7-2 and TRBJ2-6): GAGVSQSPSNKVTEKGKDVELRCDPISGHTALYWYRQSLGQGLEFLIYFQGNSAPDKSGLPSDRFSAERTGGSVSTLTIQRTQQEDSAVYLCASSLVGGAGANVLTFGAGSRLTVL.

This clonotype came up many times. V and J are TRBV7-9 and TRBJ2-3, with D maybe TRBD2 (6 bases). V was clipped by 5 bases and J by 2 bases, with 17 bases between them. The CDR3 runs 16 residues. CDR1 and CDR2 from the germline V gene are SEHNR and FQNEAQ (reference sequence). CDR3 DNA: TGTGCCAGCAGCCCACGCGGAGGGCCGTTCACAGATACGCAGTATTTT. Protein: CASSPRGGPFTDTQYF.